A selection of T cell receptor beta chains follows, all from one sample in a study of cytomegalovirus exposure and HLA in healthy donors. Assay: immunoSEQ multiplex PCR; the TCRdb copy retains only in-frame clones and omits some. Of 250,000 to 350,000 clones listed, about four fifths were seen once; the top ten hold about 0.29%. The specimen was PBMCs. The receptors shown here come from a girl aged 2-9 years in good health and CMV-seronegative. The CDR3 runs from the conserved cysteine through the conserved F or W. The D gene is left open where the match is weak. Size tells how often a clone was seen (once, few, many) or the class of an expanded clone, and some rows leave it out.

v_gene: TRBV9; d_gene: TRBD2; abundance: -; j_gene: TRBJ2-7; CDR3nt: TGTGCCAGCAGCGTCGGTCCGGGGGGATCCTACGAGCAGTACTTC; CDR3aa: CASSVGPGGSYEQYF
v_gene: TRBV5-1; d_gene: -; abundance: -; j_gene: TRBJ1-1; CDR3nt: TGCGCCAGCAGCCCCCACCCCGGTTTGAACACTGAAGCTTTCTTT; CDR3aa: CASSPHPGLNTEAFF
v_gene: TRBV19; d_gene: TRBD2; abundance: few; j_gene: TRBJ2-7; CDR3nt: TGTGCCAGTAGTTCTACTAGCGGGAGCTTCAACGAGCAGTACTTC; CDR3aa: CASSSTSGSFNEQYF
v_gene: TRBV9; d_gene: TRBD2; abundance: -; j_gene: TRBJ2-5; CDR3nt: TGTGCCAGCAGCTCCACCCTGTGGGGGGGAGAAGAGACCCAGTACTTC; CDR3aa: CASSSTLWGGEETQYF
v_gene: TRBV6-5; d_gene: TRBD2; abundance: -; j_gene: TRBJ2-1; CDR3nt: TGTGCCAGCAGTTACGGGGGGGAATCCTACAATGAGCAGTTCTTC; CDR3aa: CASSYGGESYNEQFF
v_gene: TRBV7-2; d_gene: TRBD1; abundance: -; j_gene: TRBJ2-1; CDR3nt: TGTGCCAGCAGCCAACTTAGACAGGGGGGCTACAATGAGCAGTTCTTC; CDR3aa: CASSQLRQGGYNEQFF
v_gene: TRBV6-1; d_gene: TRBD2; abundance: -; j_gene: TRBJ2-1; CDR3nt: TGTGCCAGCACCCCTGGGACTAGCGGGAAGAATGAGCAGTTCTTC; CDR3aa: CASTPGTSGKNEQFF
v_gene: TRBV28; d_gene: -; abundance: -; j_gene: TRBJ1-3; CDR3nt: TGTGCCACGTTCGGATCACAGGACGGAAACACCATATATTTT; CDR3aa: CATFGSQDGNTIYF
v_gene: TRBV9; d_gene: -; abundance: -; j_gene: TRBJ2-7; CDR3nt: TGTGCCAGCAGCGCCCCTCGGACACCCTACGAGCAGTACTTC; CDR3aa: CASSAPRTPYEQYF
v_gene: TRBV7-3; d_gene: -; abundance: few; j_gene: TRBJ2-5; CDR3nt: TGTGCCAGCAGCTTAACGGCGCTAGCAGGAGAGACCCAGTACTTC; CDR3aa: CASSLTALAGETQYF
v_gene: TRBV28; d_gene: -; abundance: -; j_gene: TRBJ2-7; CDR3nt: TGTGCCAGCAGTCTCCCCGGGAGCGAGGTTGAAAGGTGCGAGCAGTACTTC; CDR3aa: CASSLPGSEVERCEQYF
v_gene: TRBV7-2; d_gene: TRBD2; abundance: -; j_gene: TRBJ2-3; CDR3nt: TGTGCCAGCAGCTTCGGTTTTCGTAGCGGGGGCGTAGATACGCAGTATTTT; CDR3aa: CASSFGFRSGGVDTQYF
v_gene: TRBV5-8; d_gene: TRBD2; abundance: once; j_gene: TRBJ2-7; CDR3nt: TGTGCCAGCAGTTTAGACGGGAGGGCCAACGAGCAGTACTTC; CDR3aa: CASSLDGRANEQYF
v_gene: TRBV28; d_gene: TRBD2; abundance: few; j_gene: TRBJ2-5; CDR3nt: TGTGCCAGCAGCCGGGGATGGGACTACACAGAGACCCAGTACTTC; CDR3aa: CASSRGWDYTETQYF
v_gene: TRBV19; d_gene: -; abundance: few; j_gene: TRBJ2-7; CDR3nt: TGTGCCAGTAGTTTTGACTCGGGGTGGGAGCAGTACTTC; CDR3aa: CASSFDSGWEQYF
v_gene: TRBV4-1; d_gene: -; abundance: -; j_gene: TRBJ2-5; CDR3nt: TGCGCCAGCAGCCGAGGAGTACAAGAGACCCAGTACTTC; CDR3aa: CASSRGVQETQYF
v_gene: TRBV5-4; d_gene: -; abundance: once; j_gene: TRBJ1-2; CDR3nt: TGTGCCAGCAGCCTGCTCCGACAGGAAACCTATGGCTACACCTTC; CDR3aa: CASSLLRQETYGYTF
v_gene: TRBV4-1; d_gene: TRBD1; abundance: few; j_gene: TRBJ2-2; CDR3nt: TGCGCCAGCAGCCAACCCTGGGACAGGGGTAGGACCGGGGAGCTGTTTTTT; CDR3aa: CASSQPWDRGRTGELFF
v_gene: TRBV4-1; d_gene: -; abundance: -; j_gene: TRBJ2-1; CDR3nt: TGCGCCAGCAGCCAGGCACAGGGCAATGAGCAGTTCTTC; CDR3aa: CASSQAQGNEQFF
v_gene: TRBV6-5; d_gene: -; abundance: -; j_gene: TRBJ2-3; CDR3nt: TGTGCCAGCAGTTACCGGGGAATCGGGGATACGCAGTATTTT; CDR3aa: CASSYRGIGDTQYF
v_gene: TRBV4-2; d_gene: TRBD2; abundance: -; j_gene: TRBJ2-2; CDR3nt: TGTGCCAGCAGCCAGGACGTGGCGGGGGAGAACACCGGGGAGCTGTTTTTT; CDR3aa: CASSQDVAGENTGELFF
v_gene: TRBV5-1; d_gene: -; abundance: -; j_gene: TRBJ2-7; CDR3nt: TGCGCCAGCAGCTTGGCGGGAACCTACGAGCAGTACTTC; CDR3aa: CASSLAGTYEQYF
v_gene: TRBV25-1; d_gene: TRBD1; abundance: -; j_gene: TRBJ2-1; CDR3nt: TGTGCCAGCAGTACAGGGGGTTCCTACAATGAGCAGTTCTTC; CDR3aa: CASSTGGSYNEQFF
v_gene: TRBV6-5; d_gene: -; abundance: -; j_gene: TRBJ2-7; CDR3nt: TGTGCCAGCAGTTACTCGACGAGCAGGGACTACGAGCAGTACTTC; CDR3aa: CASSYSTSRDYEQYF
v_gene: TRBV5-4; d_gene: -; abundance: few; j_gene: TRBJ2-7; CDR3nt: TGTGCCAGCAGCACCCCTGGCGAGGAGTATTACGAGCAGTACTTC; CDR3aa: CASSTPGEEYYEQYF
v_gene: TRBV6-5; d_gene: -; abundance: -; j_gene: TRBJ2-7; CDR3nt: TGTGCCAGCAGTTACTTTCGGGGAAACTACGAGCAGTACTTC; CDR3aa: CASSYFRGNYEQYF
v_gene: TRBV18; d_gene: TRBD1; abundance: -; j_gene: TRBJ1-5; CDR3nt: TGTGCCAGCTCACCACCGAGCTTTCAAGGGGGCGGTCAGCCCCAGCATTTT; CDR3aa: CASSPPSFQGGGQPQHF
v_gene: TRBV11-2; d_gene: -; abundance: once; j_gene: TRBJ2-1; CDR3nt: TGTGCCAGCAGCTTCGGTTTTGGGGGCTATGAGCAGTTCTTC; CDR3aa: CASSFGFGGYEQFF
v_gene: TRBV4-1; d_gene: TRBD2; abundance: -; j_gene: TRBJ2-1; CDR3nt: TGCGCCAGCTCCGGGACTAGCACCATTGCGCAGTTCTTC; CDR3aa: CASSGTSTIAQFF
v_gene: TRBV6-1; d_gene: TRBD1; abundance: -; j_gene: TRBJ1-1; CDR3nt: TGTGCCAGCAGTGAAGTCCGCGGGACAGGGGGGATTGGAGCTTTCTTT; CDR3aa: CASSEVRGTGGIGAFF
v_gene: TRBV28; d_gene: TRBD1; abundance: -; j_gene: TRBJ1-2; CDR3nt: TGTGCCAGCAGCCTAAGAACTACTCCGGGGACAGGGGCGGCCTGCTTC; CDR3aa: CASSLRTTPGTGAACF
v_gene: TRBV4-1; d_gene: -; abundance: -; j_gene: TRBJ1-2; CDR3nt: TGCGCCAGCAGCCCCCGACTGCTGAAACAGGGTATCGGCGGCTACACCTTC; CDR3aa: CASSPRLLKQGIGGYTF
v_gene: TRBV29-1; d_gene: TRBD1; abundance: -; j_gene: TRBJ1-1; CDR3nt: TGCAGCGTTGCAGGGGGCTCGGGGAACACTGAAGCTTTCTTT; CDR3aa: CSVAGGSGNTEAFF
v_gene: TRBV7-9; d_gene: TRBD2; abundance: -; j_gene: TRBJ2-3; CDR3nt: TGTGCCAGCAGCTTAACTTTGGCGGGAGGAGATACGCAGTATTTT; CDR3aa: CASSLTLAGGDTQYF
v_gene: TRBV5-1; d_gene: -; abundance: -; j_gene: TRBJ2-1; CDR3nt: TGCGCCAGCAGTACCCTAGACAGACACGGCAATGAGCAGTTCTTC; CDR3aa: CASSTLDRHGNEQFF